These T cell receptor beta chains were read from a single sample in a study of cytomegalovirus exposure and HLA in healthy donors. Sequencing was performed with immunoSEQ multiplex PCR; in TCRdb, only in-frame clones are kept and a portion is missing. The sample has 100,000 to 120,000 clones; 12% are singletons. Specimen: PBMCs. Receptor source: a man aged 35 to 55 in good health and CMV-seropositive. Each CDR3 is given with its conserved first and last residue.

v_call cdr3_aa
TRBV5-1 CASSLTASGSINEQFF
TRBV18 CASSPAGSYEKLFF
TRBV5-1 CASSFWTPPGELFF
TRBV4-2 CASSRPGLAGAGGQETQYF
TRBV6-5 CASSYGTSGSLNEQFF
TRBV11-2 CASSLAGTPYEQYF
TRBV9 CASSVATFSGLREQYF
TRBV11-2 CASSSRTDSYEQYF
TRBV18 CASSLRSGSGIYEQYF
TRBV27 CASSSRAALSNQPQHF
TRBV5-1 CASSPTQGFGADTQYF
TRBV5-1 CASNRADTQYF
TRBV7-9 CASSHRDRGGIDGYTF
TRBV11-3 CASSGGDDTDTQYF
TRBV19 CASIKFQGRDTEAFF
TRBV5-6 CASSFRGRSYEQYF
TRBV4-3 CASSLAGAGSQETQYF
TRBV4-1 CASSPQGRGRGYQETQYF
TRBV28 CASSLWGRTYEQYF
TRBV29-1 CSSLGGVDTEAFF
TRBV4-2 CASSRLLAGDYNEQFF
TRBV4-2 CASSQGDAGETFF
TRBV7-3 CASSLSGWSGAGELFF
TRBV6-6 CASSYSGGRAYNEQFF
TRBV5-4 CASSLGPGGYEQYF
TRBV7-9 CASSPRRRYYSDGYTF
TRBV11-2 CASSLRPAGGASYEQYF
TRBV5-1 CASSLTTTQGGSYEQYF
TRBV30 CAWKHTDTQYF
TRBV27 CASSLSSGTGAVEQYF
TRBV18 CASSPRDRLLAKNIQYF
TRBV4-1 CASSQDRSISYEQYF
TRBV5-6 CASRLGSYEETQYF
TRBV7-7 CASSLSESNYNEQFF
TRBV4-3 CASSQDARAGGYTF